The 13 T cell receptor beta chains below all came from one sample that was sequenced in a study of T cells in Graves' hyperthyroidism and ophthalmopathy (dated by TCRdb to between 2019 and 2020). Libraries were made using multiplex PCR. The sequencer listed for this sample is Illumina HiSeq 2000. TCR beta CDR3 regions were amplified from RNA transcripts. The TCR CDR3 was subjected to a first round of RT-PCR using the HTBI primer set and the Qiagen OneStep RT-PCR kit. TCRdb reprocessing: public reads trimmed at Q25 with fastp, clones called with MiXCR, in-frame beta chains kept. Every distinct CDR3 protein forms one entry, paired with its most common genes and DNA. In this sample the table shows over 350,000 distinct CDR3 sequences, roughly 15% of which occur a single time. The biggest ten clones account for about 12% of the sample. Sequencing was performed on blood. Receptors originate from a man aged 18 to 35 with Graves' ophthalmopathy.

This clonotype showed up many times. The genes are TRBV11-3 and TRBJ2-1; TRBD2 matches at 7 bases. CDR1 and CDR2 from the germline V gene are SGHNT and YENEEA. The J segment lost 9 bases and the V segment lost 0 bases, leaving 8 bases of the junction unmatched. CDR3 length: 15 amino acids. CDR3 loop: CASSLELAPQGEQFF. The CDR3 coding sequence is TGTGCCAGCAGCTTAGAACTAGCGCCCCAGGGTGAGCAGTTCTTC.

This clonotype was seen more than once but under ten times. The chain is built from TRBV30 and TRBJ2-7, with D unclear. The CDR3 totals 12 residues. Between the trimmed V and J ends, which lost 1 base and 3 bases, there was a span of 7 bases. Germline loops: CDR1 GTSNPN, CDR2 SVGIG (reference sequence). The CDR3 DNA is TGTGCCTGGAGTGGAGAAGTCTACGAGCAGTACTTC. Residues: CAWSGEVYEQYF.

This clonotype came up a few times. CDR3 in amino acids: CASSFSQTSEQFF. CDR3 sequence (DNA): TGTGCCAGCAGCTTTTCCCAGACTAGCGAGCAGTTCTTC. V usage is TRBV9 and J usage is TRBJ2-1, with TRBD2 identical over 7 bases. Per germline, CDR1 SGDLS and CDR2 YYNGEE. CDR3 length equals 13 residues. Trimming removed 4 bases from V and 10 bases from J; junction bases left unmatched: 8.

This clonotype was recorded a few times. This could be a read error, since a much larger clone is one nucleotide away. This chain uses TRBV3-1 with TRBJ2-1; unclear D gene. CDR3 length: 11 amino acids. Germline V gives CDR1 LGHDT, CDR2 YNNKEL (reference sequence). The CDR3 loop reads CVSSRFGEQFF. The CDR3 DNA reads TGTGTCAGCAGCCGATTCGGGGAGCAGTTCTTC.

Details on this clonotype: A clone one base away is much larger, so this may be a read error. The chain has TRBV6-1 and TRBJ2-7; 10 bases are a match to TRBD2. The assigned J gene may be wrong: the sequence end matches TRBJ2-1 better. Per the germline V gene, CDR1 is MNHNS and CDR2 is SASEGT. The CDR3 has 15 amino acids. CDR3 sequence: CASTLLPSGSYEQFF. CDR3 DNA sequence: TGTGCCAGCACCCTACTGCCTAGCGGGAGCTACGAGCAGTTCTTC.

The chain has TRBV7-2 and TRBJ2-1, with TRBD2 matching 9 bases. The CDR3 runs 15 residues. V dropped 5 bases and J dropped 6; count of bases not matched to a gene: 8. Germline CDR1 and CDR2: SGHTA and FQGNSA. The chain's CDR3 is CASSLLAGAGNEQFF. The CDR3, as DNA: TGTGCCAGCAGCCTACTAGCGGGTGCCGGCAATGAGCAGTTCTTC.

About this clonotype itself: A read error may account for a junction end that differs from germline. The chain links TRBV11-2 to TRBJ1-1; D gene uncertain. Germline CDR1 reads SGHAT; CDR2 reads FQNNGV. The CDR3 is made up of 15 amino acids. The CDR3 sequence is CASSQAHTGHTEAFF. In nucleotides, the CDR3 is TGCGCCAGCAGCCAAGCTCATACCGGACACACTGAAGCTTTCTTT.

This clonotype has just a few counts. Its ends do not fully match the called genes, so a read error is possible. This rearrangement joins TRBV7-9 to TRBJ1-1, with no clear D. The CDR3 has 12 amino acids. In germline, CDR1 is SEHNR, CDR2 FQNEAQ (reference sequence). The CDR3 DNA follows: TGTGCCAACAGCGGGGAGAACACTGAAGCTTTCTTT. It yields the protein CANSGENTEAFF.

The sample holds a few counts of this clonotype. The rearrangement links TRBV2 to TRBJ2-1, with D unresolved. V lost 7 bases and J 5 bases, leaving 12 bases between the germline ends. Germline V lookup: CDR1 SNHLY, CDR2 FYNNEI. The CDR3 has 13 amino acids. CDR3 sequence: CASTPPLDNEQFF. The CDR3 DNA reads TGTGCCAGCACTCCCCCACTGGACAATGAGCAGTTCTTC.

The CDR3: CASSSRLAGGPLEQYF. The CDR3 coding sequence is TGTGCCAGCAGTTCCCGACTAGCGGGGGGCCCGTTGGAGCAGTACTTC. The chain uses TRBV12-3 or TRBV12-4 and TRBJ2-7, with TRBD2 identical over 13 bases. Unmatched junction bases numbered 10, after V lost 4 bases and J lost 7 bases. The CDR3 loop spans 16 amino acids.

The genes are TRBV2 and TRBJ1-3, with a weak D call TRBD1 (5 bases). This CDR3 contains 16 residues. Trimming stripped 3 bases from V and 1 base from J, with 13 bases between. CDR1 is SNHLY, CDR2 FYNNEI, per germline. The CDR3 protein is CASSDWMGGSGNTIYF. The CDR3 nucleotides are TGTGCCAGCAGTGATTGGATGGGGGGTTCTGGAAACACCATATATTTT.

CDR3: CASSIGPLYEQYF. CDR3 coding DNA: TGTGCCAGTAGTATCGGACCTCTCTACGAGCAGTACTTC. The V and J genes are TRBV19 and TRBJ2-7, with D unclear. The CDR3 has 13 residues. V was pared by 3 bases and J by 3 bases, with 9 bases between. Germline CDR1 LNHDA, CDR2 SQIVND (reference sequence).

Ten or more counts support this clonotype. In DNA form, the CDR3 reads TGCGCCAGCAGCTTTGGGGACGGTACCTACGAGCAGTACTTC. It is translated as CASSFGDGTYEQYF. This chain connects TRBV5-1 to TRBJ2-7, with D perhaps assigned TRBD1 or TRBD2 (5 bases each). Per germline, CDR1 SGHRS and CDR2 YFSETQ. The CDR3 sequence is 14 residues long. Trimming took 2 bases from V and 2 from J, leaving 11 bases between them.